This T cell receptor (beta chain) is drawn from a study of technical replicates of blood from several donors. This CDR3 is 15 amino acids long. Germline-derived CDR1 and CDR2 are LNHNV and YYDKDF (reference sequence). V was pared by 4 bases and J by 0 bases, with 10 bases between. Clones were sequenced by immunoSEQ multiplex PCR, and TCRdb holds only the in-frame ones, with some missing. The data contain 75,000 to 85,000 clones, more than 80% of them seen just once; the ten biggest clones take up around 3.9%. The sequence was obtained from a human donor in good health. Some clones in this sample may be carry-over from other donors' samples. This chain uses TRBV15 with TRBJ1-5; possible D gene TRBD1, 6 bases. Specimen: PBMCs. The CDR3 spells CATSIGGVSNQPQHF. CDR3 nucleotide sequence: TGTGCCACCAGCATAGGGGGGGTTAGCAATCAGCCCCAGCATTTT.